The next 21 T cell receptor beta chains were all read from a single sample in a study of blood T cells in healthy people across ages. Through a sample-barcoded 5' primer and a J-beta primer mix, a second PCR was run for about 6 to 12 cycles. TCRdb passed the 5' RACE reads through MiXCR, listing each CDR3 protein once. The sample has roughly 830,000 distinct CDR3 sequences, approximately 59% seen once. Input material: blood. All receptors come from a man aged 30 to 45 in good health.

This rearrangement joins TRBV6-6 to TRBJ1-2; possible D gene TRBD1, 6 bases. V shed 0 bases and J shed 6 bases, with 11 bases lying between them. This CDR3 spans 14 amino acids. The germline gives CDR1 MNHNY, CDR2 SVGAGI (reference sequence). The CDR3 bases are TGTGCCAGCAGTTACTCTTGGGGGGGCGATGGCTACACCTTC. It specifies CASSYSWGGDGYTF.

This clonotype was observed a handful of times. The V call is TRBV9, the J call TRBJ2-7; 8 bases agree with TRBD2. With V trimmed by 0 bases and J by 3 bases, 8 bases remained unmatched. CDR3 length equals 16 residues. Germline V gene lookup returns CDR1 SGDLS and CDR2 YYNGEE. In DNA, the CDR3 is TGTGCCAGCAGCGTAGGAGGGACTAGGGATTTCTACGAGCAGTACTTC. It yields the protein CASSVGGTRDFYEQYF.

The chain employs TRBV6-2 or TRBV6-3 and TRBJ2-5, with D perhaps matching TRBD1 or TRBD2 (5 bases each). CDR1 is MNHEY and CDR2 is SVGEGT in the germline V gene. The V gene lost 6 bases and the J gene lost 5 bases, with 16 bases spanning the gap. CDR3 size: 14 residues. The CDR3 region is CASSPGPWTETQYF. The CDR3, as DNA: TGTGCCAGCAGCCCGGGACCTTGGACGGAGACCCAGTACTTC.

Only one count was recorded for this clonotype. V gene TRBV30 combines with J gene TRBJ2-3; no clear D gene. Germline V lookup: CDR1 GTSNPN, CDR2 SVGIG (reference sequence). V lost 3 bases, J lost 6 bases, and 13 bases lay in between. The CDR3 consists of 13 residues. The CDR3 loop reads CAWSPFILDTQYF. CDR3 DNA: TGTGCCTGGAGCCCTTTTATTTTGGATACGCAGTATTTT. The full variable domain, rest sourced from reference TRBV30 and TRBJ2-3, is SQTIHQWPATLVQPVGSPLSLECTVEGTSNPNLYWYRQAAGRGLQLLFYSVGIGQISSEVPQNLSASRPQDRQFILSSKKLLLSDSGFYLCAWSPFILDTQYFGPGTRLTVL.

The chain combines TRBV12-3 or TRBV12-4 with TRBJ1-5; 7 nucleotides match TRBD1. CDR3 size: 14 residues. Germline trimming cut 7 bases from V and 7 bases from J; bases unmatched to any gene: 10. Here the CDR3 DNA reads TGTGCCAGCACCCGGACAGGAAAGGAACAGCCCCAGCATTTT. This sequence encodes CASTRTGKEQPQHF.

The chain recombines TRBV12-3 or TRBV12-4 with TRBJ2-7, with 7 bases aligning to TRBD2. This CDR3 is 14 amino acids long. Germline trimming cut 5 bases from V and 3 bases from J; bases unmatched to any gene: 7. CDR3 amino acids: CASSPAGVFYEQYF. The CDR3 region has the DNA TGTGCCAGCAGTCCCGCGGGGGTTTTCTACGAGCAGTACTTC.

The J gene is TRBJ2-7, the V gene TRBV29-1; 10 bases line up with TRBD1. This CDR3 has 14 residues. CDR1 and CDR2 (germline): SQVTM, ANQGSEA. Trimming cost V 1 base and J 5 bases; bases outside gene matches: 5. The CDR3, as DNA: TGCAGCGTTGAAGGACAGGGGGCTTTCGACGAGCAGTACTTC. It codes for CSVEGQGAFDEQYF.

The rearrangement uses TRBV9 and TRBJ1-2; TRBD1 matches 8 bases. The CDR3 length is 15 residues. Per the germline V gene, CDR1 is SGDLS and CDR2 is YYNGEE. The V and J ends lost 3 bases and 4 bases, in that order; junction bases with no gene match: 8. CDR3 sequence reads: CASSAQRQGIYGYTF. The CDR3 DNA reads TGTGCCAGCAGCGCCCAACGACAGGGGATCTATGGCTACACCTTC.

The V call is TRBV5-1, the J call TRBJ1-2, with 11 nucleotides matching TRBD1. In germline, CDR1 is SGHRS, CDR2 YFSETQ. The V segment lost 7 bases and the J segment 4 bases; nucleotides outside the gene matches: 6. The CDR3 is 14 amino acids. CDR3: CASFSGTGGYGYTF. The CDR3 nucleotides are TGCGCCAGCTTTTCCGGGACAGGGGGCTATGGCTACACCTTC.

This rearrangement joins TRBV20-1 to TRBJ1-5; 9 bases agree with TRBD1. CDR3 length: 15 amino acids. The V and J ends lost 2 bases and 2 bases, in that order; junction bases with no gene match: 4. Germline CDR1 is DFQATT and CDR2 is SNEGSKA (reference sequence). CDR3 bases: TGCAGTGCTAGAAGGGGACAGGGCGGCAATCAGCCCCAGCATTTT. As protein: CSARRGQGGNQPQHF.

The V call is TRBV20-1, the J call TRBJ1-1; D may be TRBD1 (6 bases). This CDR3 is built from 14 residues. CDR1 DFQATT and CDR2 SNEGSKA come from the germline V gene (reference sequence). V lost 4 bases, J lost 1 base, and 13 bases lay in between. The CDR3 is CSATLTGQNTEAFF. CDR3 nucleotide sequence: TGCAGTGCTACCCTGACAGGCCAGAACACTGAAGCTTTCTTT.

The V call is TRBV20-1, the J call TRBJ2-5, with D possibly being TRBD2 (5 bases). The CDR3 runs to 12 residues. From germline, CDR1 is DFQATT and CDR2 SNEGSKA (reference sequence). V gave up 4 bases and J gave up 5 bases, with 11 bases separating them. The CDR3 is CSAKTSVETQYF. CDR3 DNA: TGCAGTGCTAAAACTAGTGTGGAGACCCAGTACTTC.

The V and J genes are TRBV2 and TRBJ2-5, with a possible D match to TRBD2 (5 bases). V was cut by 7 bases and J by 11 bases, with 14 bases left in between. CDR1 and CDR2 (germline): SNHLY, FYNNEI. The CDR3 is made up of 11 amino acids. The CDR3 region is CASIRAGQQYF. Here the CDR3 DNA reads TGTGCCAGCATTAGGGCGGGTCAGCAGTACTTC.

The rearrangement uses TRBV12-3 or TRBV12-4 and TRBJ2-5; 9 positions match TRBD1. The end of the DNA aligns better with TRBJ2-7, so the J call may be wrong. CDR3 length: 13 residues. CDR3 region: CASTYRGLDEQYF. The CDR3 DNA is TGTGCCAGCACCTACAGGGGGCTCGACGAGCAGTACTTC.

CDR3 in amino acids: CASSSYPGDTQYF. The CDR3 DNA is TGTGCCAGCAGCTCTTACCCGGGCGATACGCAGTATTTT. The chain employs TRBV11-2 and TRBJ2-3; D uncertain. CDR3 size: 13 residues. The germline V gene encodes CDR1 SGHAT and CDR2 FQNNGV. With 4 bases removed from V and 6 bases from J, the gap between germline ends came to 11 bases. Full variable domain (remainder filled in from reference TRBV11-2 and TRBJ2-3): EAGVAQSPRYKIIEKRQSVAFWCNPISGHATLYWYQQILGQGPKLLIQFQNNGVVDDSQLPKDRFSAERLKGVDSTLKIQPAKLEDSAVYLCASSSYPGDTQYFGPGTRLTVL.

This clonotype was seen a handful of times. This chain connects TRBV29-1 to TRBJ2-5; 10 bases match TRBD2. There are 16 residues in the CDR3. The germline CDR1 and CDR2 sequences are SQVTM and ANQGSEA. The V and J ends lost 3 bases and 0 bases, in that order; junction bases with no gene match: 7. The CDR3 DNA reads as TGCAGCGTTGACGGGGCGCTAGCGGGGGACCAAGAGACCCAGTACTTC. Translating gives CSVDGALAGDQETQYF.

This chain uses TRBV12-3 or TRBV12-4 with TRBJ2-1; TRBD2 agrees at 7 bases. V was pared by 0 bases and J by 0 bases, with 5 bases of the junction left unmatched. The CDR3 totals 17 residues. The CDR3 here is CASSLARGVSSYNEQFF. DNA of the CDR3: TGTGCCAGCAGTTTAGCCCGGGGGGTTAGCTCCTACAATGAGCAGTTCTTC.

This clonotype was counted between two and nine times. The V gene is TRBV20-1, the J gene TRBJ2-1; 10 bases are shared with TRBD2. This CDR3 spans 14 amino acids. J gave up 7 bases and V 5 bases, and 8 bases lay outside the gene matches. Germline V CDR1 and CDR2: DFQATT, SNEGSKA (reference sequence). The CDR3 DNA sequence: TGCAGTGCTTCATATAGCGGGGGGAGGAATGAGCAGTTCTTC. It codes for CSASYSGGRNEQFF.

The gene calls are TRBV5-1 and TRBJ1-2, with D perhaps matching TRBD1 (5 bases). With 5 bases removed from V and 6 bases from J, the gap between germline ends came to 14 bases. The CDR3 is 13 residues long. Germline values: CDR1 SGHRS, CDR2 YFSETQ. CDR3 sequence reads: CASSHAGGDGYTF. The CDR3 DNA sequence: TGCGCCAGCAGTCACGCGGGAGGGGATGGCTACACCTTC.

This clonotype appeared a few times. The V gene is TRBV6-5, the J gene TRBJ2-1; 8 bases line up with TRBD2. There are 14 residues in the CDR3. CDR1 is MNHEY, CDR2 SVGAGI, per germline. V trimming: 6 bases; J trimming: 4 bases; junction bases outside the gene matches: 5. CDR3 in amino acids: CASSAGRGYNEQFF. The DNA of the CDR3 is TGTGCCAGCAGCGCCGGGAGGGGGTACAATGAGCAGTTCTTC.

The chain couples TRBV2 to TRBJ2-1; D is unresolved. Germline-derived CDR1 and CDR2 are SNHLY and FYNNEI. The CDR3 contains 13 residues. The V gene lost 7 bases and the J gene lost 2 bases, with 9 bases spanning the gap. The CDR3 reads CASTTHPYNEQFF. The DNA of the CDR3 is TGTGCCAGCACCACCCATCCCTACAATGAGCAGTTCTTC.